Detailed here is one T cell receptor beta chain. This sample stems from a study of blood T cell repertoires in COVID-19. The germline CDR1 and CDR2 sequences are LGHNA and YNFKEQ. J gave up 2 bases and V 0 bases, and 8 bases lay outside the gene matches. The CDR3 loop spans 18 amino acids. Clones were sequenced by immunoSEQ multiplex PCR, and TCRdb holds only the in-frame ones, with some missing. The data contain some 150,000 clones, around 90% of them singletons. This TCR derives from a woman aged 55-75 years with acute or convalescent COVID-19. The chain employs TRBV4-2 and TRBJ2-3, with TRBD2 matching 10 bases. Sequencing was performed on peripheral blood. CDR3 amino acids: CASSQDQQRGGFTDTQYF. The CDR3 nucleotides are TGTGCCAGCAGCCAAGATCAGCAGCGGGGGGGATTCACAGATACGCAGTATTTT.